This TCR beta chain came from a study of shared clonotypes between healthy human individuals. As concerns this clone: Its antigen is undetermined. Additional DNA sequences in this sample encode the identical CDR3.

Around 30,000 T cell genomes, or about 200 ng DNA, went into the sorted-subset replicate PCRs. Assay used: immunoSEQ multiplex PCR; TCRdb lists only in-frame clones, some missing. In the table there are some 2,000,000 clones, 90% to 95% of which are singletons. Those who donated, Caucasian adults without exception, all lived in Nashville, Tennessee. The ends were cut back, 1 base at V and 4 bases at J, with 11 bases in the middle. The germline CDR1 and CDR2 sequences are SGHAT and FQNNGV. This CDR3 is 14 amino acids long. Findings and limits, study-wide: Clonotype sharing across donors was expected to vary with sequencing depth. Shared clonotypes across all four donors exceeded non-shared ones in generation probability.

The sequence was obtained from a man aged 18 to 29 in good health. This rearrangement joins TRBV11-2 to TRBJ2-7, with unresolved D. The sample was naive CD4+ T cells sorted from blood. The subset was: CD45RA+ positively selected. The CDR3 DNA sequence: TGTGCCAGCAGCTTAGTTCCCAGTTCTTACGAGCAGTACTTC. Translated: CASSLVPSSYEQYF.